Listed here is a single T cell receptor (beta chain). Its antigen target is currently unknown. Base qualities are not recorded, but no much larger clone differs from it by a single base. This record comes from a study of blood T cell repertoires in COVID-19 (dated by TCRdb to the early 2020s). Looking at the study overall: The collaborator samples originated in the United States, Italy and Spain and spanned the acute and convalescent phases of COVID-19. The material from the prospective study consisted of cDNA or gDNA derived from T cells, B-cell-depleted T cells, or PBMCs. Subjects who had been exposed to COVID-19, were actively infected with it, or had recovered from it provided the deeply sampled blood TCRbeta repertoires that made up the dataset. A freely available public database, intended as a resource for researchers studying the immune response to SARS-CoV-2, is where the repertoires were released. Samples were obtained from the ongoing ImmuneRACE study (first 160 participants) and from roughly 1,300 subjects provided by 6 global collaborators. Sample metadata almost always included a de-identified subject ID, COVID-19 status, age in years and sex. HLA class I and class II types, where available, came from metadata supplied by the sample provider rather than from assay-based typing.

Overall study results and their limits: The quantity of clinical and demographic metadata differed by source and by participant and was supplied without curation.

V was cut back by 7 bases and J by 0 bases, leaving a gap of 13 bases between them. From the cysteine through the phenylalanine, the CDR3 covers 15 amino acids. CDR3 DNA is the only sequence kept; it has 45 bases, read in frame from the first base. CDR1 is given as MNHNY and CDR2 as SVGAGI, both from the germline V gene (reference sequence). Collaborating institutions collected whole blood in K2EDTA tubes following their own protocols. For TCRbeta analysis, collaborators shipped samples in one of three forms: frozen whole blood, isolated PBMCs, or DNA extracted from either of those sample types. TCRbeta CDR3 regions were amplified from genomic DNA using the immunoSEQ Assay, a bias-controlled multiplex PCR. As for the original processing: The number of nucleated cells in each sample was estimated from the amplification of reference gene primers within the assay. To quantify the absolute abundance of each unique TCRbeta CDR3 rearrangement, sequence reads were collapsed and filtered. For each sample, productive Simpson clonality was calculated as the square root of Simpson's diversity index over productive rearrangements. As stored in TCRdb, this immuneACCESS dataset retains in-frame rearrangements with V and J assigned. A fraction of the clones does not appear; measured against another copy, unresolved V genes explain less than half of the discrepancy, and the remainder lacks a known reason. The V and J calls and clone size are taken from that table; D and trimming were inferred from the DNA. This sample is represented by around 350,000 clones; around nine tenths of them were singletons. The ten largest clones capture about 2.9% of the sample.

This receptor chain uses TRBV6-6 and TRBJ2-1; no D segment can be confidently identified. This receptor was taken from a human donor in a cohort sampled during active COVID-19. The sequencing sample was made of peripheral blood. The sequence in DNA is TGTGCCAGCAACCCAGGCAGAGTCTCCTACAATGAGCAGTTCTTC. Translated, it gives CASNPGRVSYNEQFF.